Listed here are 13 T cell receptor beta chains from one sample, sequenced in a study of cytomegalovirus exposure and HLA in healthy donors. Primers for the PCR totalled 60 Vbeta and 13 Jbeta. Profiled with immunoSEQ multiplex PCR; TCRdb holds only in-frame clones, not every one. The sample carries about 230,000 clones, approximately 81% recorded once. The source material was PBMCs. The receptors originated from a human donor in good health.

V gene TRBV6-1 combines with J gene TRBJ1-6; TRBD1 is a possible D gene (6 bases). The CDR3 has 15 residues. Between the trimmed V and J ends, which lost 5 bases and 9 bases, there was a span of 17 bases. Per germline, CDR1 MNHNS and CDR2 SASEGT. The CDR3 nucleotides read TGTGCCAGCAGTTCCCTCAGGGGCGGCACTTCACCCCTCCACTTT. Its translation: CASSSLRGGTSPLHF.

The genes are TRBV7-3 and TRBJ2-2; 10 nucleotides align to TRBD1. Germline assignment: CDR1 SGHTA and CDR2 FQGTGA. V shed 6 bases, J shed 5 bases, and the junction held 6 bases outside the gene matches. The CDR3 runs to 15 residues. Written as DNA, the CDR3 is TGTGCCAGCAGTCCTCGGACAGGGGGTACCGGGGAGCTGTTTTTT. It specifies CASSPRTGGTGELFF. Combining the CDR3 with reference TRBV7-3 and TRBJ2-2 gives the whole variable domain GAGVSQTPSNKVTEKGKYVELRCDPISGHTALYWYRQSLGQGPEFLIYFQGTGAADDSGLPNDRFFAVRPEGSVSTLKIQRTERGDSAVYLCASSPRTGGTGELFFGEGSRLTVL.

The gene calls are TRBV2 and TRBJ1-4; TRBD1 might be the D (6 bases). The CDR3 loop spans 16 amino acids. Between the trimmed V and J ends, which lost 4 bases and 3 bases, there was a span of 15 bases. Germline V CDR1 and CDR2: SNHLY, FYNNEI. The CDR3 bases are TGTGCCAGCAGTGGCCGGGACACGGCTTCTAATGAAAAACTGTTTTTT. It yields the protein CASSGRDTASNEKLFF.

The J gene is TRBJ2-3, the V gene TRBV5-6, with D possibly TRBD1 on 6 matching bases. The CDR3 sequence is 13 residues long. Germline V gives CDR1 SGHDT, CDR2 YYEEEE. Trimming removed 1 base from V and 7 bases from J, with 10 bases in between. DNA of the CDR3: TGTGCCAGCAGCTTGCCAGGGGAAAATACGCAGTATTTT. It specifies CASSLPGENTQYF.

The rearrangement joins TRBV25-1 to TRBJ2-5, with 14 bases identical to TRBD2. Per germline, CDR1 MGHDK and CDR2 SYGVNS. The V gene end was trimmed by 3 bases and the J gene end by 4 bases; junction bases not matched to a gene: 10. The CDR3 has 18 residues. CDR3 coding DNA: TGTGCCAGCAGTGATAAGTGGGGACTAGCGGGAGAGAGAGAGACCCAGTACTTC. Translated, it gives CASSDKWGLAGERETQYF.

The chain couples TRBV19 to TRBJ1-1; unclear D gene. V lost 7 bases and J lost 1, with 10 bases in between. Germline CDR1 LNHDA, CDR2 SQIVND (reference sequence). CDR3 length: 13 amino acids. DNA of the CDR3: TGTGCCAGTATCCCCGTCGGGAACACTGAAGCTTTCTTT. Protein: CASIPVGNTEAFF.

The gene calls are TRBV19 and TRBJ2-7; 7 nucleotides match TRBD1. Germline V gene sequence: CDR1 LNHDA, CDR2 SQIVND (reference sequence). The CDR3 is made up of 11 amino acids. The DNA for the CDR3 is TGTCCCCGAGGGGGCAGGTACGAGCAGTACTTC. Amino acid sequence: CPRGGRYEQYF.

Comment on this clone: Other DNA sequences in this specimen translate into the identical CDR3. The chain employs TRBV5-6 and TRBJ2-7, with 7 nucleotides matching TRBD1. CDR3 length equals 13 residues. Germline V gene lookup returns CDR1 SGHDT and CDR2 YYEEEE. Trimming took 3 bases from V and 3 from J; bases not matched to a gene: 3. CDR3 coding DNA: TGTGCCAGCAGCTGGGACAGCAGCTACGAGCAGTACTTC. It is translated as CASSWDSSYEQYF.

In its sample, this clone was seen once. The V call is TRBV11-1, the J call TRBJ2-7; a possible D gene is TRBD2 (5 bases). Trimming cost V 1 base and J 2 bases, with 6 bases left between them. This CDR3 comprises 13 residues. Germline CDR1 reads SGHAT; CDR2 reads FQDESV (reference sequence). The CDR3 spells CASSLVGTYEQYF. CDR3 nucleotide sequence: TGTGCCAGCAGCTTAGTCGGGACCTACGAGCAGTACTTC.

The gene calls are TRBV5-1 and TRBJ2-1; 8 bases fit TRBD2. The V gene end was trimmed by 0 bases and the J gene end by 7 bases; junction bases not matched to a gene: 3. The CDR3 loop spans 14 amino acids. Looked up from germline, CDR1 is SGHRS and CDR2 is YFSETQ. CDR3: CASSLVGGGNEQFF. As DNA, the CDR3 is TGCGCCAGCAGCTTGGTTGGCGGGGGGAATGAGCAGTTCTTC.

The J gene is TRBJ1-5, the V gene TRBV27; TRBD1 aligns across 7 bases. The germline gives CDR1 MNHEY, CDR2 SMNVEV (reference sequence). The CDR3 loop spans 17 amino acids. The J segment lost 2 bases and the V segment lost 5 bases, leaving 12 bases of the junction unmatched. In DNA, the CDR3 is TGTGCCAGCAGTCCTCCCCGACAGGGAAGGGGCAATCAGCCCCAGCATTTT. Translated: CASSPPRQGRGNQPQHF.

This chain connects TRBV5-1 to TRBJ2-7; D gene uncertain. The V gene's germline CDR1 is SGHRS and CDR2 YFSETQ. The CDR3 consists of 11 residues. Between the trimmed V and J ends, which lost 3 bases and 2 bases, there was a span of 3 bases. CDR3 sequence reads: CASSSAYEQYF. The CDR3 bases are TGCGCCAGCAGCTCCGCCTACGAGCAGTACTTC.

This clone has a handful of counts. J is TRBJ2-1 and V is TRBV20-1; D remains ambiguous. Germline values: CDR1 DFQATT, CDR2 SNEGSKA (reference sequence). V dropped 4 bases and J dropped 9 bases, with 7 bases sitting between them. The CDR3 consists of 10 residues. CDR3 in DNA: TGCAGTGCTATTAGTCGTGAGCAGTTCTTC. Its protein is CSAISREQFF.